These 3 T cell receptor beta chains were sequenced from one sample in a study of beta chain features in type 1 diabetes (dated 2018 in TCRdb). Receptor amplification or capture employed the immunoSEQ multiplex PCR assay. The High Capacity cDNA Reverse Transcription Kit was used to reverse transcribe all of the isolated RNA, meaning that expressed TCRB transcripts were what got sequenced. TCRdb obtained this table from immuneACCESS and retained in-frame rearrangements with V and J assigned. These tables miss some clones; where compared with another copy, unresolved V genes account for less than half of the shortfall, and the remainder is unexplained. This sample comprises approximately 470,000 clones, approximately 30% of them detected only once. Of the sample, almost 0.065% is held by the ten largest clones. Sequencing was carried out using naive CD4+ T cells from blood. The sample's cell subset or site label is to be understood as: true naive CD4+ T cells. All receptors come from a young man in good health.

This clone was detected only a few times. The genes are TRBV19 and TRBJ1-1, with D possibly TRBD1 on 5 matching bases. The V gene's germline CDR1 is LNHDA and CDR2 SQIVND (reference sequence). V was trimmed by 3 bases and J by 5 bases, leaving 10 bases between them. The CDR3 loop spans 13 amino acids. CDR3 residues: CASSIGRGTEAFF. The CDR3, as DNA: TGTGCCAGTAGTATCGGGAGGGGTACTGAAGCTTTCTTT.

CDR3 amino acids: CASSTPGTAYEQYF. In DNA form, the CDR3 reads TGTGCCAGCAGCACCCCCGGGACAGCCTACGAGCAGTACTTC. This chain connects TRBV28 to TRBJ2-7; 7 nucleotides match TRBD1. This CDR3 spans 14 amino acids. V lost 6 bases, J lost 2 bases, and 7 bases stayed unmatched. Germline lookup yields CDR1 MDHEN and CDR2 SYDVKM.

This clone was observed a handful of times. The V and J genes are TRBV25-1 and TRBJ1-5; possible D gene TRBD1, 6 bases. CDR3 size: 16 residues. Between the trimmed V and J ends, which lost 4 bases and 6 bases, there was a span of 19 bases. CDR1 MGHDK and CDR2 SYGVNS come from the germline V gene. The CDR3 DNA reads TGTGCCAGCAGTGCAATGGGGGCAGGGGCGGGTCAGCCCCAGCATTTT. It is translated as CASSAMGAGAGQPQHF.